The T cell receptor (beta chain) described here comes from a study of T cell responses to AZD1222 COVID-19 vaccine. Findings and caveats of the study: Seropositive AZD1222 recipients at baseline numbered only five or six. The breadth and depth of Spike-specific TCRs increased once two AZD1222 doses had been given.

A word on this clone: Its antigen is not identified.

The CDR3 has 15 amino acids. Deletions cut 0 bases from V and 3 bases from J, with 10 bases between. Germline values: CDR1 SGHRS, CDR2 YFSETQ. The data were produced by immunoSEQ multiplex PCR, yet TCRdb's version contains in-frame clones alone and is incomplete. The sample has 150,000 or so clones; around 90% are singletons. The chain employs TRBV5-1 and TRBJ1-5; D is unclear. This receptor was identified in an adult who received the AZD1222 COVID-19 vaccine. Sequenced material: peripheral blood, taken 28 days after the second AZD1222 dose. This chain's CDR3 is CASSLDPASNQPQHF. The CDR3, as DNA: TGCGCCAGCAGCTTGGACCCCGCCTCCAATCAGCCCCAGCATTTT.